The 5 T cell receptor beta chains listed next were all sequenced from one sample in a study of regulatory T cells in long-lasting Graves disease. With iRepertoire HTBI primers and Arm-PCR of CDR3 regions, TCR beta libraries were built. TCRdb processed the multiplex PCR reads anew with MiXCR; each CDR3 protein has one entry. The sample holds fewer than 650,000 distinct CDR3 sequences, about 15% seen once. Time point indicated: newly diagnosed GD, antithyroid drugs for less than 3 months. RNA from PBMCs was the source of the TCR library. These data were also filed under a second study, of T cells in Graves' hyperthyroidism and ophthalmopathy.

The material was peripheral blood mononuclear cells (PBMCs), obtained at new diagnosis, from a patient treated with antithyroid drugs. These receptors originate from a woman younger than 45 with Graves disease.

This clonotype was counted at least ten times. The chain uses TRBV12-3 or TRBV12-4 and TRBJ2-5; perhaps TRBD2 as D (6 bases). V was pared by 3 bases and J by 6 bases, with 11 bases between. This CDR3 is built from 13 residues. The CDR3 region is CASSFSGVKTQYF. CDR3 coding DNA: TGTGCCAGCAGTTTTTCGGGGGTGAAGACCCAGTACTTC.

This clonotype was seen a handful of times. The germline gene is not matched at one end of the junction; a read error may be the cause. CDR3 in amino acids: CQGTSGNLGNEQFF. CDR3 DNA: TGCCAGGGGACTAGCGGGAACTTAGGGAATGAGCAGTTCTTC. V gene TRBV30 combines with J gene TRBJ2-1, with 13 bases identical to TRBD2. The CDR3 runs to 14 residues. Germline values: CDR1 GTSNPN, CDR2 SVGIG (reference sequence).

The J gene is TRBJ1-1, the V gene TRBV29-1; possible D gene TRBD1, 5 bases. The length of the CDR3 is 13 residues. Germline values: CDR1 SQVTM, CDR2 ANQGSEA. V lost 8 bases, J lost 4 bases, and 17 bases lay in between. The CDR3 DNA is TGCAGCCCAAAAGGCCTCGGGGCCACTGAAGCTTTCTTT. Translating gives CSPKGLGATEAFF.

The chain combines TRBV27 with TRBJ1-5, with D maybe TRBD1 (5 bases). V was trimmed by 2 bases and J by 6 bases, leaving 20 bases between them. The CDR3 totals 17 residues. CDR1 MNHEY and CDR2 SMNVEV come from the germline V gene (reference sequence). CDR3 in DNA: TGTGCCAGCAGTTTACATCCGGGGCCCGGACGGAGTCAGCCCCAGCATTTT. Protein sequence: CASSLHPGPGRSQPQHF.

A few counts support this clonotype. The V call is TRBV18, the J call TRBJ2-5; D is possibly TRBD1 (5 bases). The ends were cut back, 1 base at V and 5 bases at J, with 8 bases in the middle. Germline values: CDR1 KGHSH, CDR2 LQKENI. This CDR3 is 13 amino acids long. This CDR3 reads CASSPQGYETQYF. CDR3 nucleotide sequence: TGTGCCAGCTCACCACAGGGGTACGAGACCCAGTACTTC.